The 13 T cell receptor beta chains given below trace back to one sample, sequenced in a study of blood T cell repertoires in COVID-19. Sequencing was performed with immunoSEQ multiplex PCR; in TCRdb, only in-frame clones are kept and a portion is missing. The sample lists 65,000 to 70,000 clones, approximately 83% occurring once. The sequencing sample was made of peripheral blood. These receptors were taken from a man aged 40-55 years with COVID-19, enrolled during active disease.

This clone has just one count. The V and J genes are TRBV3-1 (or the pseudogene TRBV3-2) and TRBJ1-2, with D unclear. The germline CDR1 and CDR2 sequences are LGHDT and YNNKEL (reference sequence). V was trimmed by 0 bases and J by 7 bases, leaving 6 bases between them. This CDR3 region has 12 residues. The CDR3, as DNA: TGTGCCAGCAGCCAAGACTTCGGTGGCTACACCTTC. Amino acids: CASSQDFGGYTF.

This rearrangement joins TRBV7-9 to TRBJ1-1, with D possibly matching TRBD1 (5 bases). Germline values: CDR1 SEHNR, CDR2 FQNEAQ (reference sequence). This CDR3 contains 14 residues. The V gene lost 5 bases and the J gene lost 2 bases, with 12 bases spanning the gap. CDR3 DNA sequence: TGTGCCAGCAGCCGCAGGGTACACAACACTGAAGCTTTCTTT. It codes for CASSRRVHNTEAFF.

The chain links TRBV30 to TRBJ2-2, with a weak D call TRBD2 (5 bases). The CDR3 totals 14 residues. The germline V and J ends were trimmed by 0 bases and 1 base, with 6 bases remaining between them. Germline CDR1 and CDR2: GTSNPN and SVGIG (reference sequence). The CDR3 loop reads CAWSVEGNTGELFF. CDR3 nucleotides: TGTGCCTGGAGTGTCGAGGGGAACACCGGGGAGCTGTTTTTT.

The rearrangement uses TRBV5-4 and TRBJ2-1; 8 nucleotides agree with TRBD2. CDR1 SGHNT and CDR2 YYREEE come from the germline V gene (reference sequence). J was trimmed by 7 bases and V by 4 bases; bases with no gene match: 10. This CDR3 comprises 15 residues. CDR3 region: CASSRGGTKSNEQFF. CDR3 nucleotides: TGTGCCAGCAGCCGGGGGGGAACTAAGAGTAATGAGCAGTTCTTC.

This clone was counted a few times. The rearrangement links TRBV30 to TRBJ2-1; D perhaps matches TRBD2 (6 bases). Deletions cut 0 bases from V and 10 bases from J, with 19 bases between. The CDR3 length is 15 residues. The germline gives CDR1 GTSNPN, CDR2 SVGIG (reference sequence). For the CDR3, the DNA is TGTGCCTGGAGTGTAAGTGGGACTTCCCCTAAGGAGCAGTTCTTC. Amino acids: CAWSVSGTSPKEQFF. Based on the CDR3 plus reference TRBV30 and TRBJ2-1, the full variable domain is SQTIHQWPATLVQPVGSPLSLECTVEGTSNPNLYWYRQAAGRGLQLLFYSVGIGQISSEVPQNLSASRPQDRQFILSSKKLLLSDSGFYLCAWSVSGTSPKEQFFGPGTRLTVL.

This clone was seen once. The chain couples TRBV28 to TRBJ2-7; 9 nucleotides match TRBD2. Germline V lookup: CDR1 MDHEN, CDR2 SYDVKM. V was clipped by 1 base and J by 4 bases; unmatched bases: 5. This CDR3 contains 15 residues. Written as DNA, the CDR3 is TGTGCCAGCAGTTTATTGTCTAGCGGGGCGTACGAGCAGTACTTC. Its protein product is CASSLLSSGAYEQYF.

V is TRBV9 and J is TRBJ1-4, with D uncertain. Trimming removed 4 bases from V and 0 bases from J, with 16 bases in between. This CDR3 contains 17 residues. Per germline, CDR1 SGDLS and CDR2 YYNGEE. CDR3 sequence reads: CASSPTGRVATNEKLFF. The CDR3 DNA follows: TGTGCCAGCAGCCCCACCGGGAGGGTTGCAACTAATGAAAAACTGTTTTTT.

In DNA form, the CDR3 reads TGTGCCAGCAGCTTGGAAAGTCTGACAGGGCAAAAACTGTTTTTT. It translates to CASSLESLTGQKLFF. This rearrangement joins TRBV5-4 to TRBJ1-4; 7 nucleotides align to TRBD1. The CDR3 extends over 15 amino acids. The V and J ends lost 0 bases and 9 bases, in that order; junction bases with no gene match: 8. Germline V gives CDR1 SGHNT, CDR2 YYREEE (reference sequence).

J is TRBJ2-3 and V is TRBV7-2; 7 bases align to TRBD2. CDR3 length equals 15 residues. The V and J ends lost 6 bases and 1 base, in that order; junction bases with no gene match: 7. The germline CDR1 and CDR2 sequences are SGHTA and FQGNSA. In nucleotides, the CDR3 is TGTGCCAGCAGTTCTCTAGCGGTTGGCACAGATACGCAGTATTTT. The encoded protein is CASSSLAVGTDTQYF.

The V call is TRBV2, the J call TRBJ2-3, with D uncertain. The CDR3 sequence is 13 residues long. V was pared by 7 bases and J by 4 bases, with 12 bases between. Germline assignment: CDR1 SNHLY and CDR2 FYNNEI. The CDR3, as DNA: TGTGCCAGCACCCTGGAGTCCGCAGATACGCAGTATTTT. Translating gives CASTLESADTQYF.

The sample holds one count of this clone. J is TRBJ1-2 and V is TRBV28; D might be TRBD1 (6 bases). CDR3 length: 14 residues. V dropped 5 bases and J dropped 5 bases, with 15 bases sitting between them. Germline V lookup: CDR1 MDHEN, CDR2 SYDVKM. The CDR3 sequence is CASSPDRVGYGYTF. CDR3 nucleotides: TGTGCCAGCAGTCCGGACAGAGTAGGGTATGGCTACACCTTC.

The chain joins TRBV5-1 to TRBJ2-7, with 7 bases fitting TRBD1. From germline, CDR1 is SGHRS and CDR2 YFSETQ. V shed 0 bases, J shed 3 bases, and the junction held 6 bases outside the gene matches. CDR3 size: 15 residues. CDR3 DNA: TGCGCCAGCAGCTTGGGGGGACAGCGAAGCTACGAGCAGTACTTC. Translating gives CASSLGGQRSYEQYF. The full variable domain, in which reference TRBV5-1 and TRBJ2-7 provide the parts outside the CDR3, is KAGVTQTPRYLIKTRGQQVTLSCSPISGHRSVSWYQQTPGQGLQFLFEYFSETQRNKGNFPGRFSGRQFSNSRSEMNVSTLELGDSALYLCASSLGGQRSYEQYFGPGTRLTVT.

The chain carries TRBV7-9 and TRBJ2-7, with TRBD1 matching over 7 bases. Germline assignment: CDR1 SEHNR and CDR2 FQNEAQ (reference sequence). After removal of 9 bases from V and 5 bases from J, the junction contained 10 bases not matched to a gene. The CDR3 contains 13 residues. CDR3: CASTTGPRDEQYF. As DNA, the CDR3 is TGTGCCAGTACGACAGGGCCTCGGGACGAGCAGTACTTC.